A selection of T cell receptor beta chains follows, all from one sample in a study of CD8 T cells in Susac syndrome. MiXCR, run by TCRdb on the immunoSEQ multiplex PCR reads, gives a single entry per CDR3 protein. The sample records about 150,000 distinct CDR3 sequences, nearly 97% being singletons. Sequencing was done on a sample of CD4+ T cells from PBMCs. Every receptor here comes from a human donor with Susac syndrome. The CDR3 runs from the conserved cysteine through the conserved F or W. The order of the fields is V gene, clone size, J gene, CDR3 protein. The size of a clone is reported for some rows only, either as once, few or many, or as a class for expanded clones.

v_call: TRBV3-1; clone_size: NA; j_call: TRBJ1-2; cdr3_aa: CASSQVRGYGYTF
v_call: TRBV18; clone_size: NA; j_call: TRBJ2-7; cdr3_aa: CASSPSGRSREQYF
v_call: TRBV11-2; clone_size: NA; j_call: TRBJ2-4; cdr3_aa: CASSLGQLARAFGDPIDIQYF
v_call: TRBV12-3/TRBV12-4; clone_size: NA; j_call: TRBJ1-3; cdr3_aa: CASSDTGSGNTIYF
v_call: TRBV18; clone_size: NA; j_call: TRBJ2-6; cdr3_aa: CASSPLSTGGLSGANVLTF
v_call: TRBV28; clone_size: once; j_call: TRBJ2-7; cdr3_aa: CASSLGIGMQYF
v_call: TRBV13; clone_size: NA; j_call: TRBJ2-7; cdr3_aa: CASSLGDLAHLTYEQYF
v_call: TRBV23-1; clone_size: NA; j_call: TRBJ2-1; cdr3_aa: CASRAGRETVTYNEQFF
v_call: TRBV20-1; clone_size: NA; j_call: TRBJ1-2; cdr3_aa: CSAKDSNPYGYTF
v_call: TRBV29-1; clone_size: NA; j_call: TRBJ1-5; cdr3_aa: CSVGGGNQPQHF
v_call: TRBV18; clone_size: NA; j_call: TRBJ2-7; cdr3_aa: CASSPFTDKAYEQYF
v_call: TRBV20-1; clone_size: NA; j_call: TRBJ2-7; cdr3_aa: CSAGGLAGGSEQYF
v_call: TRBV7-9; clone_size: once; j_call: TRBJ1-1; cdr3_aa: CASSSGVMNTEAFF
v_call: TRBV12-3/TRBV12-4; clone_size: NA; j_call: TRBJ2-4; cdr3_aa: CASSTYSGRRGNIQYF
v_call: TRBV23-1; clone_size: NA; j_call: TRBJ2-5; cdr3_aa: CASSQRDSEGDETQYF
v_call: TRBV4-1; clone_size: NA; j_call: TRBJ2-4; cdr3_aa: CASSQDLKNIQYF
v_call: TRBV24-1; clone_size: NA; j_call: TRBJ2-1; cdr3_aa: CATSDGTSGIYNEQFF
v_call: TRBV14; clone_size: NA; j_call: TRBJ2-2; cdr3_aa: CASKGIGPRDTGELFF
v_call: TRBV20-1; clone_size: NA; j_call: TRBJ2-3; cdr3_aa: CSASSGGSTDTQYF
v_call: TRBV3-1; clone_size: NA; j_call: TRBJ2-1; cdr3_aa: CASSQVPRGGEQFF
v_call: TRBV20-1; clone_size: NA; j_call: TRBJ1-5; cdr3_aa: CSARATGNQPQHF
v_call: TRBV9; clone_size: NA; j_call: TRBJ2-7; cdr3_aa: CASSVGPDTYEQYF
v_call: TRBV29-1; clone_size: NA; j_call: TRBJ1-1; cdr3_aa: CSVVRTNTEAFF
v_call: TRBV20-1; clone_size: NA; j_call: TRBJ1-2; cdr3_aa: CSARVRQTGYGYTF
v_call: TRBV20-1; clone_size: NA; j_call: TRBJ2-1; cdr3_aa: CSAPTGTSRDEQFF
v_call: TRBV29-1; clone_size: once; j_call: TRBJ2-5; cdr3_aa: CSVSESQETQYF
v_call: TRBV7-9; clone_size: NA; j_call: TRBJ2-1; cdr3_aa: CASSPRYNEQFF
v_call: TRBV9; clone_size: NA; j_call: TRBJ1-2; cdr3_aa: CASSVSDHGYTF